The next 23 T cell receptor beta chains were all read from a single sample in a study of T-cell reconstitution after alpha-beta-depleted transplantation in children. Unique molecular identifiers were incorporated when the TCRbeta library was constructed. Each CDR3 protein gets one entry after TCRdb re-called the PCR reads with MiXCR. The data hold 200,000 to 300,000 distinct CDR3 sequences, with about 25% observed a single time. Sequenced material: PBMCs, taken before TCRalphabeta/CD19-depleted stem cell transplant. The receptors originated from a girl aged 2 to 9 with Fanconi anemia, due to receive a stem cell transplant.

Many counts were recorded for this clonotype. Sequence at one end of the junction differs from germline and may be a read error. This chain joins TRBV20-1 and TRBJ2-7; 10 nucleotides line up with TRBD1. This CDR3 has 12 residues. The germline CDR1 and CDR2 sequences are DFQATT and SNEGSKA (reference sequence). CDR3 bases: TGCAGCCCAACGGGACAGGGGTACGCGCAGTACTTC. This codes for CSPTGQGYAQYF.

J is TRBJ1-2 and V is TRBV20-1; tentatively, D is TRBD1 (5 bases). CDR3 length equals 13 residues. V gave up 5 bases and J gave up 5 bases, with 15 bases separating them. Germline CDR1 reads DFQATT; CDR2 reads SNEGSKA (reference sequence). The CDR3 bases are TGCAGTGCTCCGGGGACGGTCGATTATGGCTACACCTTC. Translating gives CSAPGTVDYGYTF.

This clonotype was detected ten times or more. V is TRBV20-1 and J is TRBJ2-5; 7 nucleotides align to TRBD2. CDR3 size: 15 residues. Germline assignment: CDR1 DFQATT and CDR2 SNEGSKA (reference sequence). V lost 5 bases, J lost 2 bases, and 11 bases stayed unmatched. The CDR3 nucleotides are TGCAGTGCTCCTAGAAGGACTAGTACTCAAGAGACCCAGTACTTC. Residues: CSAPRRTSTQETQYF.

This clonotype was seen many times. V is TRBV12-3 or TRBV12-4 and J is TRBJ2-2, with D uncertain. Trimming left V 4 bases short and J 3 bases short, with 9 bases between. This CDR3 is 14 amino acids long. CDR3 amino acids: CASSSLPYTGELFF. Here the CDR3 DNA reads TGTGCCAGCAGTTCCCTTCCCTACACCGGGGAGCTGTTTTTT.

This clonotype was counted many times. The rearrangement joins TRBV20-1 to TRBJ2-7; D is uncertain. This CDR3 comprises 13 residues. The germline V and J ends were trimmed by 3 bases and 0 bases, with 9 bases remaining between them. Germline values: CDR1 DFQATT, CDR2 SNEGSKA (reference sequence). CDR3 residues: CSASPFSSYEQYF. DNA for the CDR3: TGCAGTGCTAGTCCGTTTAGCTCCTACGAGCAGTACTTC.

The rearrangement joins TRBV20-1 to TRBJ2-7; 9 nucleotides align to TRBD1. The CDR3 has 13 amino acids. The germline V gene has CDR1 DFQATT and CDR2 SNEGSKA (reference sequence). V lost 6 bases, J lost 3 bases, and 6 bases stayed unmatched. In nucleotides, the CDR3 is TGCAGTGCCCACGGGACAGGGTTCTACGAGCAGTACTTC. This sequence encodes CSAHGTGFYEQYF.

This clonotype came up many times. V is TRBV20-1 and J is TRBJ2-7; D is perhaps TRBD2 (6 bases). The CDR3 sequence is 12 residues long. Germline CDR1 DFQATT, CDR2 SNEGSKA (reference sequence). The ends were cut back, 6 bases at V and 5 bases at J, with 14 bases in the middle. The CDR3 region has the DNA TGCAGTGCCGGGGACTTCGCGGACGAGCAGTACTTC. Amino acids: CSAGDFADEQYF.

This clonotype was detected many times. V and J are TRBV20-1 and TRBJ2-1; 7 bases agree with TRBD1. CDR1 DFQATT and CDR2 SNEGSKA come from the germline V gene (reference sequence). The CDR3 is 12 residues long. CDR3 protein: CSRGGLGNEQFF. The CDR3 DNA reads TGCAGCAGAGGGGGCTTGGGAAATGAGCAGTTCTTC.

J is TRBJ2-1 and V is TRBV4-1; weak D call: TRBD2 (7 bases). The V end lost 3 bases, the J end lost 5 bases, and 17 bases lay between the germline ends. The length of the CDR3 is 16 residues. Germline CDR1 is MGHRA and CDR2 is YSYEKL. In nucleotides, the CDR3 is TGCGCCAGCAGCCACTGGGGGGGGGCGATTGACAATGAGCAGTTCTTC. It encodes CASSHWGGAIDNEQFF.

Ten or more counts support this clonotype. The DNA of the CDR3 is TGTGCCAGCAGTCCGGCGGGGGATACGCAGTATTTT. Translated, it gives CASSPAGDTQYF. The chain couples TRBV12-3 or TRBV12-4 to TRBJ2-3, with D possibly being TRBD2 (6 bases). V lost 5 bases to trimming and J lost 6 bases, with 9 bases between them. The CDR3 is 12 amino acids.

This sequence joins TRBV5-1 and TRBJ2-1; D is unresolved. This CDR3 is 13 amino acids long. Per germline, CDR1 SGHRS and CDR2 YFSETQ. With 7 bases removed from V and 5 bases from J, the gap between germline ends came to 13 bases. The CDR3 reads CASCGGYDNEQFF. The CDR3 nucleotides are TGCGCCAGCTGTGGCGGATATGACAATGAGCAGTTCTTC.

Turning to this clonotype: This may arise from a read error, as a much more abundant clone is one base away. V gene TRBV6-6 combines with J gene TRBJ2-7; 7 positions agree with TRBD2. The CDR3 totals 12 residues. The germline gives CDR1 MNHNY, CDR2 SVGAGI (reference sequence). The CDR3 spells CASTGGSYEHYF. The DNA of the CDR3 is TGTGCCAGCACGGGGGGTTCCTACGAGCACTACTTC.

V is TRBV7-6 and J is TRBJ2-1, with TRBD2 as a possible D gene (6 bases). This CDR3 comprises 15 residues. Trimming removed 4 bases from V and 4 bases from J, with 14 bases in between. From germline, CDR1 is SGHVS and CDR2 FNYEAQ. DNA of the CDR3: TGTGCCAGCAGCTGGCCCGGGACTGTATACAATGAGCAGTTCTTC. It yields the protein CASSWPGTVYNEQFF.

This clonotype was counted ten times or more. The chain uses TRBV12-3 or TRBV12-4 and TRBJ2-5, with D perhaps matching TRBD2 (6 bases). The CDR3 runs to 13 residues. Trimming left V 5 bases short and J 9 bases short, with 16 bases between. In DNA, the CDR3 is TGTGCCAGCAGTGGAACAGTAAGGGAGGCCCAGTACTTC. It is translated as CASSGTVREAQYF.

This chain joins TRBV12-3 or TRBV12-4 and TRBJ2-7; tentatively, D is TRBD2 (5 bases). Trimming pared 6 bases from V and 0 bases from J, leaving 21 bases between. The CDR3 extends over 17 amino acids. The CDR3 is CASSRVAGGTSSYEQYF. CDR3 coding DNA: TGTGCCAGCAGCCGGGTTGCAGGCGGCACTAGCTCCTACGAGCAGTACTTC.

Many counts were recorded for this clonotype. This chain links TRBV20-1 with TRBJ2-1; 13 nucleotides agree with TRBD2. The CDR3 sequence is 16 residues long. Germline values: CDR1 DFQATT, CDR2 SNEGSKA (reference sequence). V gave up 0 bases and J gave up 3 bases; unmatched junction bases: 2. CDR3 sequence reads: CSARDGLAGVYNEQFF. The CDR3 DNA reads TGCAGTGCTAGAGATGGACTAGCGGGAGTCTACAATGAGCAGTTCTTC.

This clonotype was seen a single time. The J gene is TRBJ2-7, the V gene TRBV12-3 or TRBV12-4; TRBD2 agrees at 9 bases. The CDR3 has 15 residues. With 6 bases clipped from V and 0 bases from J, the junction kept 6 bases outside the gene matches. CDR3 sequence: CASSSSGGPSYEQYF. The CDR3 DNA reads TGTGCCAGCAGCAGTAGCGGGGGTCCCTCCTACGAGCAGTACTTC.

The V gene is TRBV6-5, the J gene TRBJ2-6; TRBD1 agrees at 8 bases. V gave up 2 bases and J gave up 13 bases; unmatched junction bases: 10. The CDR3 extends over 15 amino acids. CDR1 and CDR2 (germline): MNHEY, SVGAGI. CDR3 coding DNA: TGTGCCAGCAGTTACGTAAAGGACAGGGAACAAGTCCTGACTTTC. It is translated as CASSYVKDREQVLTF.

This clonotype was detected a few times. J is TRBJ2-7 and V is TRBV5-4, with TRBD2 matching 14 bases. The CDR3 is 15 residues long. Germline CDR1 reads SGHNT; CDR2 reads YYREEE (reference sequence). Trimming removed 4 bases from V and 6 bases from J; junction bases left unmatched: 6. The CDR3 DNA is TGTGCCAGCAGCATAGACGGACTAGCGGGAGGCGAGCAGTACTTC. Encoded protein: CASSIDGLAGGEQYF.

V is TRBV6-1 and J is TRBJ2-7, with TRBD1 as a possible D gene (5 bases). Per germline, CDR1 MNHNS and CDR2 SASEGT. V was trimmed by 5 bases and J by 1 base, leaving 9 bases between them. The CDR3 consists of 13 residues. CDR3 amino acids: CASSQTASYEQYF. CDR3 bases: TGTGCCAGCAGTCAGACAGCATCCTACGAGCAGTACTTC.

The table lists this clonotype with a few counts. V and J are TRBV29-1 and TRBJ2-1, with 10 nucleotides matching TRBD1. V lost 7 bases and J lost 4; bases outside the gene matches: 10. This CDR3 is 15 amino acids long. Germline CDR1 is SQVTM and CDR2 is ANQGSEA. This CDR3 is CSGEGDRGEYNEQFF. In nucleotides, the CDR3 is TGCAGCGGGGAGGGGGACAGGGGCGAATACAATGAGCAGTTCTTC.

This chain connects TRBV4-2 to TRBJ2-5; no definite D call. This CDR3 has 16 amino acids. CDR1 is LGHNA, CDR2 YNFKEQ, per germline. V was shortened by 1 base and J by 8 bases, with 20 bases between the two germline ends. As DNA, the CDR3 is TGTGCCAGCAGCCAAGGGCCAATTACTATAAGAGACACCCAGTACTTC. Translation gives CASSQGPITIRDTQYF.

This clonotype was recorded only once. CDR3 nucleotides: TGTGCCAGCAGCTCCCCAGGGGGAGGCCTCCAAGAGACCCAGTACTTC. Protein: CASSSPGGGLQETQYF. The chain couples TRBV7-8 to TRBJ2-5; maybe TRBD1 (7 bases). This CDR3 contains 16 residues. Germline CDR1 and CDR2: SGHVS and FQNEAQ. V lost 4 bases, J lost 1 base, and 16 bases lay in between. Complete variable domain (other parts from reference TRBV7-8 and TRBJ2-5): GAGVSQSPRYKVAKRGQDVALRCDPISGHVSLFWYQQALGQGPEFLTYFQNEAQLDKSGLPSDRFFAERPEGSVSTLKIQRTQQEDSAVYLCASSSPGGGLQETQYFGPGTRLLVL.